This passage covers 26 T cell receptor beta chains from one sample sequenced in a study of cytomegalovirus exposure and HLA in healthy donors. The PCR made use of 60 Vbeta and 13 Jbeta primers. Only in-frame clones appear in the TCRdb table, and some are missing; sequencing was by immunoSEQ multiplex PCR. The sample contains 150,000 or so clones, around 73% of which appear only once. The sequencing input was PBMCs. The receptor set was obtained from a female donor in good health and CMV-seronegative.

V usage is TRBV13 and J usage is TRBJ2-5, with TRBD1 matching over 7 bases. The better agreement between TRBJ2-7 and the DNA end casts doubt on the J call. The CDR3 loop spans 14 amino acids. Germline-derived CDR1 and CDR2 are PRHDT and FYEKMQ (reference sequence). The CDR3, as DNA: TGTGCCAGCAGCCTGAGACAGGGCCTTACCGAGCAGTACTTC. Its translation is CASSLRQGLTEQYF.

The chain uses TRBV15 and TRBJ1-2, with D possibly being TRBD1 (6 bases). The V end lost 1 base, the J end lost 2 bases, and 14 bases lay between the germline ends. The CDR3 sequence is 16 residues long. Germline V gene data show CDR1 as LNHNV and CDR2 as YYDKDF (reference sequence). CDR3 amino acids: CATSRGRAQGNYGYTF. Written as DNA, the CDR3 is TGTGCCACCAGCAGAGGCCGAGCGCAGGGGAACTATGGCTACACCTTC.

The chain links TRBV5-1 to TRBJ2-5; possible D gene TRBD2, 5 bases. The V end lost 2 bases, the J end lost 2 bases, and 7 bases lay between the germline ends. In germline, CDR1 is SGHRS, CDR2 YFSETQ. CDR3 length equals 13 residues. CDR3 in amino acids: CASSFLAQETQYF. The CDR3 DNA is TGCGCCAGCAGCTTTCTAGCTCAAGAGACCCAGTACTTC. The full variable domain, in which reference TRBV5-1 and TRBJ2-5 provide the parts outside the CDR3, is KAGVTQTPRYLIKTRGQQVTLSCSPISGHRSVSWYQQTPGQGLQFLFEYFSETQRNKGNFPGRFSGRQFSNSRSEMNVSTLELGDSALYLCASSFLAQETQYFGPGTRLLVL.

This chain joins TRBV5-6 and TRBJ1-5, with D possibly TRBD1 on 5 matching bases. The CDR3 totals 14 residues. Trimming stripped 4 bases from V and 5 bases from J, with 13 bases between. From germline, CDR1 is SGHDT and CDR2 YYEEEE. The CDR3 loop is CASSRGRGDQPQHF. In DNA form, the CDR3 reads TGTGCCAGCAGCAGAGGTCGGGGGGATCAGCCCCAGCATTTT.

The V call is TRBV7-9, the J call TRBJ2-5, with a possible D match to TRBD2 (5 bases). Germline V lookup: CDR1 SEHNR, CDR2 FQNEAQ (reference sequence). This CDR3 is 17 amino acids long. Trimming removed 5 bases from V and 7 bases from J, with 26 bases in between. The CDR3 here is CASSPRLVARIKGTQYF. The DNA for the CDR3 is TGTGCCAGCAGCCCTCGGCTGGTAGCGCGGATCAAAGGGACCCAGTACTTC.

The CDR3 nucleotides read TGTGCCAGCAGCTTAGACATGACAGGATCCTACGAGCAGTACTTC. Translated: CASSLDMTGSYEQYF. This chain links TRBV11-1 with TRBJ2-7; TRBD1 is a possible D gene (6 bases). There are 15 residues in the CDR3. The ends were cut back, 1 base at V and 1 base at J, with 11 bases in the middle. Germline V CDR1 and CDR2: SGHAT, FQDESV (reference sequence).

The chain has TRBV29-1 and TRBJ2-5, with 10 positions matching TRBD2. Germline trimming cut 7 bases from V and 4 bases from J; bases unmatched to any gene: 12. Per germline, CDR1 SQVTM and CDR2 ANQGSEA. CDR3 length equals 15 residues. In DNA, the CDR3 is TGCAGCGCGGGAGGCCAAGCGGGAGGGGGAGAGACCCAGTACTTC. This encodes CSAGGQAGGGETQYF.

This chain connects TRBV10-2 to TRBJ1-2, with D hard to call. The germline V gene has CDR1 WSHSY and CDR2 SAAADI. CDR3 size: 14 residues. Trimming took off 3 bases at V and 5 bases at J, with 13 bases between the two ends. The CDR3 nucleotides are TGCGCCAGCAGTGAAGGCTGGCCGGGGTATGGCTACACCTTC. The encoded protein is CASSEGWPGYGYTF.

The V and J genes are TRBV28 and TRBJ1-2; 8 bases align to TRBD1. The CDR3 contains 12 residues. The germline V gene encodes CDR1 MDHEN and CDR2 SYDVKM. Trimming removed 8 bases from V and 7 bases from J; junction bases left unmatched: 6. The CDR3 region is CASRQGSAGYTF. CDR3 nucleotide sequence: TGTGCCAGCCGACAGGGGTCTGCTGGCTACACCTTC.

V is TRBV6-5 and J is TRBJ1-1, with a tentative D call TRBD1 (6 bases). With 2 bases removed from V and 4 bases from J, the gap between germline ends came to 11 bases. This CDR3 has 14 amino acids. Germline V lookup: CDR1 MNHEY, CDR2 SVGAGI. CDR3 sequence: CASSYHGTPTEAFF. DNA for the CDR3: TGTGCCAGCAGTTACCATGGGACACCCACTGAAGCTTTCTTT.

The V gene is TRBV4-1, the J gene TRBJ1-1; TRBD1 aligns across 9 bases. The CDR3 has 15 residues. Germline CDR1 reads MGHRA; CDR2 reads YSYEKL. Trimming removed 4 bases from V and 4 bases from J; junction bases left unmatched: 7. DNA for the CDR3: TGCGCCAGCAGCCTCCGGGACAGGGTTTTCACTGAAGCTTTCTTT. Amino acids: CASSLRDRVFTEAFF.

The chain joins TRBV19 to TRBJ2-3; D is perhaps TRBD1 (6 bases). This CDR3 comprises 16 residues. Deletions cut 4 bases from V and 1 base from J, with 15 bases between. Germline V gene lookup returns CDR1 LNHDA and CDR2 SQIVND (reference sequence). CDR3 protein: CASSNRDRRRTDTQYF. As DNA, the CDR3 is TGTGCCAGTAGTAACAGGGACCGGAGGCGCACAGATACGCAGTATTTT.

This rearrangement joins TRBV11-2 to TRBJ1-4, with D uncertain. Trimming removed 5 bases from V and 5 bases from J, with 12 bases in between. Germline loops: CDR1 SGHAT, CDR2 FQNNGV. The CDR3 runs to 14 residues. CDR3 in amino acids: CASSPRVNNEKLFF. The CDR3 DNA is TGTGCCAGCAGCCCGCGGGTGAACAATGAAAAACTGTTTTTT.

This clone was picked up one time. The gene calls are TRBV5-1 and TRBJ2-3, with 10 bases fitting TRBD1. Germline V CDR1 and CDR2: SGHRS, YFSETQ. The CDR3 spans 15 residues. V shed 4 bases and J 4 bases; nucleotides not matched to a gene: 6. CDR3 amino acids: CASSLGQGGPDTQYF. In DNA form, the CDR3 reads TGCGCCAGCAGCCTCGGACAGGGGGGACCAGATACGCAGTATTTT.

The genes are TRBV7-8 and TRBJ1-1, with 10 bases lining up with TRBD1. The CDR3 loop spans 16 amino acids. Germline trimming cut 0 bases from V and 5 bases from J; bases unmatched to any gene: 6. Germline V lookup: CDR1 SGHVS, CDR2 FQNEAQ. For the CDR3, the DNA is TGTGCCAGCAGCTTAGCTTCGACAGGGGGCCTTACTGAAGCTTTCTTT. It yields the protein CASSLASTGGLTEAFF.

This clone showed up just a few times. V and J are TRBV2 and TRBJ1-4, with D possibly matching TRBD1 (6 bases). Trimming shortened V by 1 base and J by 7 bases, and 16 bases separated the two germline ends. CDR1 SNHLY and CDR2 FYNNEI come from the germline V gene. This CDR3 has 16 residues. CDR3 loop: CASSEVFGGQGEKLFF. The CDR3 DNA reads TGTGCCAGCAGTGAAGTGTTCGGGGGGCAAGGTGAAAAACTGTTTTTT.

The chain is built from TRBV5-1 and TRBJ2-7; maybe TRBD2 (5 bases). Trimming took off 2 bases at V and 5 bases at J, with 14 bases between the two ends. This CDR3 contains 14 residues. Germline lookup yields CDR1 SGHRS and CDR2 YFSETQ. The CDR3 region has the DNA TGCGCCAGCAGCTTAGCAGGACTCGCCCACGAGCAGTACTTC. This encodes CASSLAGLAHEQYF.

Of note for this clone: An end of the junction does not agree with germline; a read error may underlie this. This sequence joins TRBV5-1 and TRBJ2-1, with TRBD2 matching over 11 bases. Germline V gives CDR1 SGHRS, CDR2 YFSETQ. The CDR3 consists of 15 residues. Written as DNA, the CDR3 is TGCGCCGGCAGCTTGACTAGCGGGATTCGAGATGAGCAGTTCTTC. It encodes CAGSLTSGIRDEQFF.

The chain employs TRBV19 and TRBJ1-1, with a weak D call TRBD1 (6 bases). Trimming pared 5 bases from V and 0 bases from J, leaving 10 bases between. Germline V gene lookup returns CDR1 LNHDA and CDR2 SQIVND (reference sequence). The CDR3 has 14 residues. CDR3 region: CASSATGLNTEAFF. The CDR3 DNA reads as TGTGCCAGTAGTGCGACAGGTCTGAACACTGAAGCTTTCTTT.

The chain couples TRBV19 to TRBJ1-1, with D maybe TRBD1 (6 bases). CDR3 length equals 13 residues. From germline, CDR1 is LNHDA and CDR2 SQIVND (reference sequence). V dropped 1 base and J dropped 8 bases, with 11 bases sitting between them. The DNA of the CDR3 is TGTGCCAGTAGTATAGGGACAGCGAGGGAAGCTTTCTTT. Translation: CASSIGTAREAFF.

The gene calls are TRBV7-2 and TRBJ2-3; TRBD2 aligns across 10 bases. Germline lookup yields CDR1 SGHTA and CDR2 FQGNSA. V was pared by 5 bases and J by 1 base, with 9 bases of the junction left unmatched. There are 17 residues in the CDR3. The CDR3 nucleotides read TGTGCCAGCAGCCGCCCGGGACTAGCGATTGGCACAGATACGCAGTATTTT. Translated, it gives CASSRPGLAIGTDTQYF.

The chain uses TRBV5-1 and TRBJ2-7; 10 bases are a match to TRBD2. The CDR3 totals 14 residues. Trimming removed 2 bases from V and 5 bases from J; junction bases left unmatched: 4. From germline, CDR1 is SGHRS and CDR2 YFSETQ. The CDR3, as DNA: TGCGCCAGCAGCTTTAGCGGGAGGTTCGACGAGCAGTACTTC. This gives the protein CASSFSGRFDEQYF.

The chain combines TRBV28 with TRBJ2-3; 7 bases align to TRBD2. The V and J ends lost 3 bases and 2 bases, in that order; junction bases with no gene match: 5. Germline V CDR1 and CDR2: MDHEN, SYDVKM. The CDR3 is 15 amino acids. The CDR3: CASSLTLAVTDTQYF. The CDR3 DNA sequence: TGTGCCAGCAGTTTGACTCTAGCGGTCACAGATACGCAGTATTTT.

This rearrangement joins TRBV19 to TRBJ1-2; the match to TRBD1 covers 10 bases. The CDR3 is made up of 14 amino acids. Looked up from germline, CDR1 is LNHDA and CDR2 is SQIVND (reference sequence). Trimming at V came to 7 bases and at J to 5 bases, leaving 7 bases not matched to a gene. The CDR3 DNA sequence: TGTGCCAGTACCCCGACAGGGGGCGATTATGGCTACACCTTC. It yields the protein CASTPTGGDYGYTF.

In this sample, this clone turned up a few times. The V call is TRBV15, the J call TRBJ2-7, with 7 bases fitting TRBD2. Germline CDR1 LNHNV, CDR2 YYDKDF (reference sequence). Trimming took 7 bases from V and 7 from J; bases not matched to a gene: 10. The CDR3 is 13 amino acids. Written as DNA, the CDR3 is TGTGCCACCAACGAGCGGGAACTCGGAGAGCAGTACTTC. This encodes CATNERELGEQYF.

The chain links TRBV28 to TRBJ2-1, with TRBD1 as a possible D gene (6 bases). This CDR3 spans 13 amino acids. Per the germline V gene, CDR1 is MDHEN and CDR2 is SYDVKM. V shed 3 bases and J shed 6 bases, with 9 bases lying between them. CDR3 loop: CASSFQGSNEQFF. The CDR3 DNA sequence: TGTGCCAGCAGTTTCCAGGGGTCCAATGAGCAGTTCTTC.